The 14 T cell receptor beta chains given below trace back to one sample, sequenced in a study of beta chain features in type 1 diabetes. Every isolated RNA sample was fully reverse transcribed, so sequencing captured expressed TCRB transcripts. Profiled with immunoSEQ multiplex PCR; TCRdb holds only in-frame clones, not every one. The table has approximately 330,000 clones, 9.5% to 12% seen once; the top ten hold 0.015% to 0.02%. The specimen was naive CD4+ T cells from blood. Receptor source: a woman in her twenties or thirties in good health.

This clone was counted only a few times. This sequence joins TRBV9 and TRBJ1-4, with D maybe TRBD1 (6 bases). V lost 4 bases, J lost 5 bases, and 15 bases lay in between. The CDR3 extends over 15 amino acids. Looked up from germline, CDR1 is SGDLS and CDR2 is YYNGEE. CDR3 amino acids: CASSQRGRGNEKLFF. The CDR3 region has the DNA TGTGCCAGCAGCCAGCGGGGCAGGGGAAATGAAAAACTGTTTTTT.

The rearrangement links TRBV9 to TRBJ2-7; D might be TRBD1 (6 bases). The germline V and J ends were trimmed by 2 bases and 0 bases, with 12 bases remaining between them. Germline V gives CDR1 SGDLS, CDR2 YYNGEE. CDR3 size: 15 residues. The CDR3: CASSVAGADSYEQYF. The CDR3 DNA sequence: TGTGCCAGCAGCGTCGCAGGGGCCGACTCCTACGAGCAGTACTTC.

Details on this clone: The junction departs from germline at one end; a sequencing error may be responsible. V is TRBV7-7 and J is TRBJ2-3; no clear D. CDR1 is SSHAT and CDR2 is FNYEAQ in the germline V gene (reference sequence). There are 13 residues in the CDR3. The CDR3 spells CASSSLQSDTQYF. The DNA for the CDR3 is TGTGCTAGCAGCTCGTTACAGTCAGATACGCAGTATTTT. The full variable domain, its missing parts supplied by reference TRBV7-7 and TRBJ2-3, is GAGVSQSPRYKVTKRGQDVTLRCDPISSHATLYWYQQALGQGPEFLTYFNYEAQPDKSGLPSDRFSAERPEGSISTLTIQRTEQRDSAMYRCASSSLQSDTQYFGPGTRLTVL.

This clone was seen a handful of times. This rearrangement joins TRBV9 to TRBJ2-5, with 13 bases aligning to TRBD2. CDR1 is SGDLS, CDR2 YYNGEE, per germline. With V trimmed by 2 bases and J by 5 bases, 6 bases remained unmatched. CDR3 length equals 16 residues. Here the CDR3 reads CASSVGTSGILETQYF. In DNA, the CDR3 is TGTGCCAGCAGCGTGGGGACTAGCGGGATTCTCGAGACCCAGTACTTC.

This clone was seen a few times. The chain has TRBV7-3 and TRBJ1-1; D might be TRBD1 (5 bases). CDR1 is SGHTA, CDR2 FQGTGA, per germline. Trimming removed 5 bases at V and 2 bases at J, with 9 bases between. This CDR3 spans 13 amino acids. CDR3 amino acids: CASSRTLNTEAFF. For the CDR3, the DNA is TGTGCCAGCAGCCGGACACTAAACACTGAAGCTTTCTTT.

The chain combines TRBV30 with TRBJ1-2; no clear D. The CDR3 extends over 13 amino acids. V was trimmed by 2 bases and J by 3 bases, leaving 10 bases between them. CDR1 GTSNPN and CDR2 SVGIG come from the germline V gene (reference sequence). CDR3 nucleotide sequence: TGTGCCTGGAGTCGCGACGAGGACTATGGCTACACCTTC. This translates into CAWSRDEDYGYTF.

This clone was seen more than once but under ten times. The chain joins TRBV7-9 to TRBJ1-1; D not resolved. Trimming left V 2 bases short and J 2 bases short, with 6 bases between. The CDR3 totals 13 residues. Germline V CDR1 and CDR2: SEHNR, FQNEAQ (reference sequence). CDR3 amino acids: CASSLTANTEAFF. The DNA for the CDR3 is TGTGCCAGCAGCTTAACAGCCAACACTGAAGCTTTCTTT.

In DNA, the CDR3 is TGTGCCAGTAGCCACAGGGATCGCGGGTTCTACGAGCAGTACTTC. It translates to CASSHRDRGFYEQYF. This chain links TRBV19 with TRBJ2-7; D possibly corresponds to TRBD1 (6 bases). V lost 6 bases and J lost 3, with 18 bases in between. This CDR3 has 15 amino acids. Germline loops: CDR1 LNHDA, CDR2 SQIVND (reference sequence).

This clone was seen a few times. V gene TRBV19 combines with J gene TRBJ2-7; a weak D match, TRBD1 (5 bases). Germline assignment: CDR1 LNHDA and CDR2 SQIVND (reference sequence). The CDR3 extends over 12 amino acids. V was clipped by 4 bases and J by 3 bases, with 7 bases between them. Written as DNA, the CDR3 is TGTGCCAGTAGTAGCAGGGTCTACGAGCAGTACTTC. Amino acid sequence: CASSSRVYEQYF.

The gene calls are TRBV18 and TRBJ2-2, with D possibly TRBD2 on 6 matching bases. Germline lookup yields CDR1 KGHSH and CDR2 LQKENI. V was trimmed by 3 bases and J by 3 bases, leaving 23 bases between them. The CDR3 covers 19 residues. CDR3 loop: CASSPVQRTTSIDTGELFF. For the CDR3, the DNA is TGTGCCAGCTCACCGGTGCAGAGGACGACTAGTATCGACACCGGGGAGCTGTTTTTT.

This clone has a handful of counts. This chain joins TRBV5-1 and TRBJ2-1, with D possibly being TRBD2 (6 bases). The CDR3 has 15 residues. Germline V gene sequence: CDR1 SGHRS, CDR2 YFSETQ. Trimming shortened V by 2 bases and J by 0 bases, and 9 bases separated the two germline ends. The chain's CDR3 is CASSFTSFSYNEQFF. In nucleotides, the CDR3 is TGCGCCAGCAGCTTTACTAGCTTCTCCTACAATGAGCAGTTCTTC.

This clone was observed a handful of times. V usage is TRBV29-1 and J usage is TRBJ2-5; 11 bases align to TRBD2. CDR1 is SQVTM, CDR2 ANQGSEA, per germline. CDR3 length: 16 residues. Trimming took 4 bases from V and 2 from J; bases not matched to a gene: 9. CDR3 nucleotides: TGCAGCGTTGCCGATAGCGGGAGGGCCGGACAAGAGACCCAGTACTTC. As protein: CSVADSGRAGQETQYF. Drawing the rest from reference TRBV29-1 and TRBJ2-5, the complete variable domain is SAVISQKPSRDICQRGTSLTIQCQVDSQVTMMFWYRQQPGQSLTLIATANQGSEATYESGFVIDKFPISRPNLTFSTLTVSNMSPEDSSIYLCSVADSGRAGQETQYFGPGTRLLVL.

This clone was seen a handful of times. The chain has TRBV4-3 and TRBJ2-2, with 8 bases matching TRBD1. The CDR3 is 15 amino acids. The germline gives CDR1 LGHNA, CDR2 YSLEER. V was clipped by 3 bases and J by 3 bases; unmatched bases: 3. The DNA for the CDR3 is TGCGCCAGCAGCCATTCAGGGGGCGACACCGGGGAGCTGTTTTTT. Its protein product is CASSHSGGDTGELFF.

This clone was seen a handful of times. The rearrangement links TRBV30 to TRBJ2-7, with 9 bases that match TRBD2. CDR3 length: 14 amino acids. Trimming removed 4 bases from V and 1 base from J; junction bases left unmatched: 5. Germline V gene lookup returns CDR1 GTSNPN and CDR2 SVGIG (reference sequence). DNA for the CDR3: TGTGCCTGGATGATAAGCGGGAGGTCCTACGAGCAGTACTTC. This codes for CAWMISGRSYEQYF.